The present TCR beta chain was sequenced within a study of T cell changes during pregnancy in multiple sclerosis. Only in-frame clones appear in the TCRdb table, and some are missing; sequencing was by immunoSEQ multiplex PCR. The sample has roughly 30,000 clones, about 89% seen once. Trimming cost V 6 bases and J 3 bases, with 8 bases left between them. The CDR3 contains 12 residues. Germline V gene sequence: CDR1 LNHDA, CDR2 SQIVND (reference sequence). The chain has TRBV19 and TRBJ1-2, with D possibly matching TRBD1 (6 bases). The sample here was CD4+ T cells from peripheral blood mononuclear cells, taken in the first trimester of pregnancy. The clonotype was recovered from a female donor in good health, enrolled as a control in a pregnancy study. DNA of the CDR3: TGTGCCAGTAGCGAGGGGGACTATGGCTACACCTTC. This codes for CASSEGDYGYTF.